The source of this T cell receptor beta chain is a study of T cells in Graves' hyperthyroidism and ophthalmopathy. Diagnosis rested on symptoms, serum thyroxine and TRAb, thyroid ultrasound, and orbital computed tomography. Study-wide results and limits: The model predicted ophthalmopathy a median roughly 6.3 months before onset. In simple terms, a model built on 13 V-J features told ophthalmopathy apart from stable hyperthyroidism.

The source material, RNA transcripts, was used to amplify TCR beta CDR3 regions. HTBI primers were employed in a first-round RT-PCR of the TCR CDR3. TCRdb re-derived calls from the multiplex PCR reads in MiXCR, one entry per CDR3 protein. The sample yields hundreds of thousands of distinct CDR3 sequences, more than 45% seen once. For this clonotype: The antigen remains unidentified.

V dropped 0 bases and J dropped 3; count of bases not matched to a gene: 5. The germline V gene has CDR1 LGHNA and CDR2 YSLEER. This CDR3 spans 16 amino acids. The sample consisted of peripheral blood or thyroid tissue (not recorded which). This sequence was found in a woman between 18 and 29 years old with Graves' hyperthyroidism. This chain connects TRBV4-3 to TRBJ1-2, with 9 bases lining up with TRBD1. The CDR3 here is CASSQDRTGEYYGYTF. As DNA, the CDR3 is TGCGCCAGCAGCCAAGATAGGACAGGGGAATACTATGGCTACACCTTC.